Given below is one T cell receptor (beta chain) in context. Its target is not known. The junction departs from germline at one end; a sequencing error may be responsible. The germline V gene has CDR1 SNHLY and CDR2 FYNNEI. There are 16 residues in the CDR3. Amplification from RNA transcripts yielded the TCR beta CDR3 regions. In the first round, RT-PCR was carried out with HTBI primers, and a multiplex PCR formed the second round. TCRdb reprocessed the multiplex PCR reads with MiXCR, giving one entry per CDR3 protein. The sample consists of some 360,000 distinct CDR3 sequences, 15% to 20% of them appearing once. The data stem from a study of Graves' ophthalmopathy and Graves' hyperthyroidism. General study findings and limits: Using a 13-signature model, the authors split ophthalmopathy from stable hyperthyroidism, with under 90% sensitivity and 80% to 84% specificity.

The chain uses TRBV2 and TRBJ2-1, with 12 bases aligning to TRBD2. The sequenced sample consisted of peripheral blood. The clonotype comes from an adult woman with stable Graves' hyperthyroidism. The CDR3, as DNA: TGTGCCAGCAGTGAGACTAGCGGGAGCTCCTACAATGAGAAGTTCTTC. Amino acids: CASSETSGSSYNEKFF.